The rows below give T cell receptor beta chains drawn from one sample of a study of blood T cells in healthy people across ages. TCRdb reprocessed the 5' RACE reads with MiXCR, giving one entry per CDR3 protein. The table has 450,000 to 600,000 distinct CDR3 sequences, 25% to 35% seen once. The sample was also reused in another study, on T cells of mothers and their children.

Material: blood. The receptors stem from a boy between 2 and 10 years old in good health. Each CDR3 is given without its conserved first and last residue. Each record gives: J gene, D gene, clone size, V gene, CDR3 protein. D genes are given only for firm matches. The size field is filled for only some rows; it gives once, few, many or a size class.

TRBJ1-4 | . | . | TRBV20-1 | SARVDNNEKLF
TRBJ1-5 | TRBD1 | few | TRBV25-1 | ASSGAGGRSQPQH
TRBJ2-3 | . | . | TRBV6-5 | ASWNYTDTQY
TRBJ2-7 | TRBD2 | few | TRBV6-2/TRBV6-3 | ASSSRAGEYEQY
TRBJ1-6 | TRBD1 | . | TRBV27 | ASRAGQEDSPLH
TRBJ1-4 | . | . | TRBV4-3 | ASSQSGPRGREKLF
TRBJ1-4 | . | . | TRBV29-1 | SVDSPGSNEKLF
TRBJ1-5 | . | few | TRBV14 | ASSPRGLNQPQH
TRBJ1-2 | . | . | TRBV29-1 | SVDRNLNYGYT
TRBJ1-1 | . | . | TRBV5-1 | ASSSRGLDRLWNTEAF
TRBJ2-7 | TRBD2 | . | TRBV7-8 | ASSLNGGSSEQY
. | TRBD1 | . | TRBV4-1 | ASGKPGQSYEQY
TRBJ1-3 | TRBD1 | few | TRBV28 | ASSPTGGLRNTIY
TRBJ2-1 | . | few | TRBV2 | ATRLGTGVPNEQF
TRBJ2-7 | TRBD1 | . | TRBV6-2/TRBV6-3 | ASSIRQGPSYEQY
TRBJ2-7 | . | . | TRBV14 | ASSQVQFYEQY
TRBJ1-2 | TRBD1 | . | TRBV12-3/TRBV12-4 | ASSLRKGWGQGGGYT
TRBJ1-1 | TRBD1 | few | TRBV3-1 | ASGMTGWLTEAF
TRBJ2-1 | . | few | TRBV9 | ASSVEGGAGNEQF
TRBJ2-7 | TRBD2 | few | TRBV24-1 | ATKGLAAYEQY
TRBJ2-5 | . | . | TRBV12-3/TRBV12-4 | ASSLEGYAISTQY
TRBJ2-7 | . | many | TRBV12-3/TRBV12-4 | ASSAGGTYEQY
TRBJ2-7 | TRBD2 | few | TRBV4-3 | ASSQVLAELYEQY
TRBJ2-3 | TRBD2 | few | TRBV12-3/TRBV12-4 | ASSLVAGARDTQY
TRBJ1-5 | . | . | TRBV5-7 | ARGNQPQH
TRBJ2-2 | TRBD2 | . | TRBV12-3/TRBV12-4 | ASSRLAGGSDTGELF
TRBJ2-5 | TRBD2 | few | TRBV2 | ASRRTSGMFETQY
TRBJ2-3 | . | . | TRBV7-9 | ASSLGPGADTQY
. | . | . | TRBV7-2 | ASSSRGEETQY
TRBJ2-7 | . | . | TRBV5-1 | ASSLDRTANGEQY
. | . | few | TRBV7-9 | ASSSVIYEQY
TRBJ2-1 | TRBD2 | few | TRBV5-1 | ASSLVTSGGYNEQF
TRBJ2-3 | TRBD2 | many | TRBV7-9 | ASGTTTDTQY
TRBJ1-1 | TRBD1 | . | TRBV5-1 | ASSWTGLDTEAF
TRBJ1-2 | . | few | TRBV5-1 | ASSEFNTGTDGYT
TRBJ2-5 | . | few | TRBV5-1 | ASSFFGQTQETQY
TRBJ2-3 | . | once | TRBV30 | AWSWVRDTDTQY
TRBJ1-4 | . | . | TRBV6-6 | ASSSEGYEKLF
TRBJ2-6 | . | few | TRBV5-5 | ASSLGLTGANVLT
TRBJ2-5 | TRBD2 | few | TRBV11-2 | ASSLLLRGSGRFKTQY
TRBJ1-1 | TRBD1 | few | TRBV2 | ASSRDSGGGEAF
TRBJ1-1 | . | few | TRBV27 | ASSLKPGTEAF
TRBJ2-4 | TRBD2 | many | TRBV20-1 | SASLETSDNIQY
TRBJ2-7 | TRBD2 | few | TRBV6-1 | ASSAGVTYEQY
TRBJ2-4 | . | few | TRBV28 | ASSLLGGRAKNIQY
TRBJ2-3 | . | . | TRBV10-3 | ATTGLLTDTQY
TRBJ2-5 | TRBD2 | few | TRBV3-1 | ASSRRGAVQETQY
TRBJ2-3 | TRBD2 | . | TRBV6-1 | ASSDEGLVVTDTQY
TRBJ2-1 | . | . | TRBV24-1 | ATSEEGTPNEQF